A selection of T cell receptor beta chains follows, all from one sample in a study of T cell responses to AZD1222 COVID-19 vaccine. Using immunoSEQ multiplex PCR, the repertoire was profiled, and TCRdb retains in-frame clones only, with some absent. The table has about 200,000 clones, just over 90% seen once. Sequencing used peripheral blood, obtained 28 days after the second AZD1222 dose. Every receptor here comes from an adult who received the AZD1222 COVID-19 vaccine. Each CDR3 is given without its conserved first and last residue. Only part of the rows carry a size: once, few, many, or a class if the clone is expanded.

clone_size,j_call,v_call,cdr3_aa
-,TRBJ1-3,TRBV6-5,ASRGQGFSGNTIY
-,TRBJ2-3,TRBV18,ASSPPTSTDTQY
once,TRBJ1-1,TRBV30,AWRLGSEGAF
-,TRBJ2-1,TRBV11-2,ASSLNLRGNEQF
-,TRBJ1-1,TRBV4-3,ASSRLLGANTEAF
once,TRBJ2-7,TRBV28,ASSTDTSLIYEQY
-,TRBJ1-1,TRBV28,ASTWEKGGQQAF
-,TRBJ2-7,TRBV30,ASTATGNEQY
-,TRBJ1-6,TRBV5-1,ASSLDAGSPLH
-,TRBJ2-1,TRBV24-1,ATSDLEPNGGYNEQF
-,TRBJ1-1,TRBV6-4,ASSGQGNTEAF